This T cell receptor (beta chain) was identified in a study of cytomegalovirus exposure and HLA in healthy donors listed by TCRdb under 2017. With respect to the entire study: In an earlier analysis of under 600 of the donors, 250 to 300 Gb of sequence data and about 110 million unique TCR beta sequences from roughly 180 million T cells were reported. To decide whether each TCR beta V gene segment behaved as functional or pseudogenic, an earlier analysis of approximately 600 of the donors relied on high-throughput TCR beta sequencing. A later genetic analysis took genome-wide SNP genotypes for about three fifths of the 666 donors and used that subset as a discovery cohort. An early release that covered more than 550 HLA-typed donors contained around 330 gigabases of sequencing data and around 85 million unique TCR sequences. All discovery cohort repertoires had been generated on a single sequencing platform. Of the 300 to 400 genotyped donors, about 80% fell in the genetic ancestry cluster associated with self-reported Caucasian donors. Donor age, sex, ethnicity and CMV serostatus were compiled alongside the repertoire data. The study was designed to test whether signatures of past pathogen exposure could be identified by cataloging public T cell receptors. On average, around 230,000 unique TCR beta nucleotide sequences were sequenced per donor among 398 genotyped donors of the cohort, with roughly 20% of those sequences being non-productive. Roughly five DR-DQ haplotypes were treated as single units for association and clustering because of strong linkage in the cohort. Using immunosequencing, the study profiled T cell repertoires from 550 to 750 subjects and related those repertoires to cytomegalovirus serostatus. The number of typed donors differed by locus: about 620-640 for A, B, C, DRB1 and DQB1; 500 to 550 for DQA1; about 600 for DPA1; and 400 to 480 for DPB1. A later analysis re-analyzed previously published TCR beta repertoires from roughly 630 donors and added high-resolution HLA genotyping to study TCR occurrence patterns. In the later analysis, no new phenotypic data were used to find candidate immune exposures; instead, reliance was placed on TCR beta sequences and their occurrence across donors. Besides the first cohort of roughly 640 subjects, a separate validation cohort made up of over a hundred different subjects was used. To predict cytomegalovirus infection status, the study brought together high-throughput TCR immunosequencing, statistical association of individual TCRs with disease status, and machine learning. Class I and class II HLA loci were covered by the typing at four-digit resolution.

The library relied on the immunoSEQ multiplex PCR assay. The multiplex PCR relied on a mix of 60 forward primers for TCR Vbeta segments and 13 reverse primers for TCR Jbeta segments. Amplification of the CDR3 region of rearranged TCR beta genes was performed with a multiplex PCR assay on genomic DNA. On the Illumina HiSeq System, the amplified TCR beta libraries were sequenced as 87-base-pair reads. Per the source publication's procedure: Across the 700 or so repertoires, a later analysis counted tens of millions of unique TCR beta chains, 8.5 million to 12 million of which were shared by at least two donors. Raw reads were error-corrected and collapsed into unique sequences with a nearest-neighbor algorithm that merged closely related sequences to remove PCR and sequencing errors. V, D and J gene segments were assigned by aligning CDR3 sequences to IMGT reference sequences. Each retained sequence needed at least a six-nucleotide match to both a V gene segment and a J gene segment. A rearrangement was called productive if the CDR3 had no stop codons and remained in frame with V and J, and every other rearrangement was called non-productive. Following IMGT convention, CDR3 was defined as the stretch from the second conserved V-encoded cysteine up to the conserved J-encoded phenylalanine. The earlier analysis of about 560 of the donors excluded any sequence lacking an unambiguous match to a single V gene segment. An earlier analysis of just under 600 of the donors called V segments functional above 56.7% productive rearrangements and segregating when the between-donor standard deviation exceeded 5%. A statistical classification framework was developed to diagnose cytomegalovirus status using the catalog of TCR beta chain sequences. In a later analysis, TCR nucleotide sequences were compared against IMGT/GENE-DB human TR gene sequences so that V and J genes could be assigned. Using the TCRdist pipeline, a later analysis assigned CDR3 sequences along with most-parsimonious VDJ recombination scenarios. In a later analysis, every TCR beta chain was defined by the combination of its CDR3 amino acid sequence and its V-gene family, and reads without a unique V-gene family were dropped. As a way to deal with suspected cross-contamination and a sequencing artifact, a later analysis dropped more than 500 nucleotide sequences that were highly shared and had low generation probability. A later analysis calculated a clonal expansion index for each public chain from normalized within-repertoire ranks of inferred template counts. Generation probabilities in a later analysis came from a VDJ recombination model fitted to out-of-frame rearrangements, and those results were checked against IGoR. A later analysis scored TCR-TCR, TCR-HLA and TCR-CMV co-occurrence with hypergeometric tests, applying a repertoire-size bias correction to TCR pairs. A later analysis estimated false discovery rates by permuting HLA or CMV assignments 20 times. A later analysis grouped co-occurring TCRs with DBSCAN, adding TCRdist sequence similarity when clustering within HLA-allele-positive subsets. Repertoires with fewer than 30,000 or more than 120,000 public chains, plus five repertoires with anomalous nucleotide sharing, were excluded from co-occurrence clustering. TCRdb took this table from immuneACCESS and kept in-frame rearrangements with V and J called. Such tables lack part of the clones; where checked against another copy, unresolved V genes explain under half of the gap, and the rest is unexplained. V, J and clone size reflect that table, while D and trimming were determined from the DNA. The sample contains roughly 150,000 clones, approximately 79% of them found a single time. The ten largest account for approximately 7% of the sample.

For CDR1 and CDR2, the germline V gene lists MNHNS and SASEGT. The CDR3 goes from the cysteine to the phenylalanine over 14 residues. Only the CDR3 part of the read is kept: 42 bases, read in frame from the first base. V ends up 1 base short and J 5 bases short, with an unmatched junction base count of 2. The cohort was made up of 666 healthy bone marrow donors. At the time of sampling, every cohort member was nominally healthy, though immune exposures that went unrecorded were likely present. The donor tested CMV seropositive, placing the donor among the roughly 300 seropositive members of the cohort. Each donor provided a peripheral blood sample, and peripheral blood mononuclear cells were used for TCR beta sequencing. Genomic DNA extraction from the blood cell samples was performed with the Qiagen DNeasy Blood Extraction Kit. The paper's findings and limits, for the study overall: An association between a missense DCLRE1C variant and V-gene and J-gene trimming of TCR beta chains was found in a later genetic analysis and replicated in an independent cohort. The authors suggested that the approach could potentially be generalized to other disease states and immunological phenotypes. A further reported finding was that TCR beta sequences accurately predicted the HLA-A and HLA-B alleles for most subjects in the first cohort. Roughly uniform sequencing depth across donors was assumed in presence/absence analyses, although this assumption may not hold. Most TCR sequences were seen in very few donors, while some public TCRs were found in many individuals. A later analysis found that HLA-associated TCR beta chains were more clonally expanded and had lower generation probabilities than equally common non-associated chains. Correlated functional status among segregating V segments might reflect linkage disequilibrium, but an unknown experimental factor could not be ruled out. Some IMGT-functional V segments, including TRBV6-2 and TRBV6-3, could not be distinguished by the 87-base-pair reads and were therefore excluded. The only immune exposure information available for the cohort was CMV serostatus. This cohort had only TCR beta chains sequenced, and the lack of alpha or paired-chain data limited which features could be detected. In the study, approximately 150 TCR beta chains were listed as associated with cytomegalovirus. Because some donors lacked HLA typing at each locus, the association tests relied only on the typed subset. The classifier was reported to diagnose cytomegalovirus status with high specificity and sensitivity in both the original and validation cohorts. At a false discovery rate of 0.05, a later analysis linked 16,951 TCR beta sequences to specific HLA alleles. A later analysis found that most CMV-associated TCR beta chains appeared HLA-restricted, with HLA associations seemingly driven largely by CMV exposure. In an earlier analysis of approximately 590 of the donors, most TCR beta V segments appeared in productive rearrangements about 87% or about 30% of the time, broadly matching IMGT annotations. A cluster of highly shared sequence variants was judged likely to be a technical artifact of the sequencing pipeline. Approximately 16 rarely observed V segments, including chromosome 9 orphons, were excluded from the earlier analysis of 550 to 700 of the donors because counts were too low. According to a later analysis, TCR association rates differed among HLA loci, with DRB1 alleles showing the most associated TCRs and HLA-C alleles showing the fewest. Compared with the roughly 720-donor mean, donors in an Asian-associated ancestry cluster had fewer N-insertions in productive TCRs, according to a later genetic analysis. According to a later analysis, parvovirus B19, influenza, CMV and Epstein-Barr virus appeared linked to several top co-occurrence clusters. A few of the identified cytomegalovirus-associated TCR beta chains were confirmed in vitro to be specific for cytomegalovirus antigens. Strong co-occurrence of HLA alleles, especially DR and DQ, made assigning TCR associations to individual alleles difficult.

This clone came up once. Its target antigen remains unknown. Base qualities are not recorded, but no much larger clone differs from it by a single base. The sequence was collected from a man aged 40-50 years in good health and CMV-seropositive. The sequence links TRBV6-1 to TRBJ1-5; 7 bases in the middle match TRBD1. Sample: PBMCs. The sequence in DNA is TGTGCCAGCAGTGAAGGACAGGGCCATCAGCCCCAGCATTTT. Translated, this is CASSEGQGHQPQHF.